The 25 T cell receptor beta chains given below trace back to one sample, sequenced in a study of cytomegalovirus exposure and HLA in healthy donors. The PCR used 60 Vbeta and 13 Jbeta primers. Only in-frame clones appear in the TCRdb table, and some are missing; sequencing was by immunoSEQ multiplex PCR. The repertoire holds some 190,000 clones, with about nine tenths as singletons. Material for sequencing was PBMCs. Source of these receptors: a boy younger than 10 in good health and CMV-seronegative.

The gene calls are TRBV5-1 and TRBJ2-1; 10 positions agree with TRBD2. J lost 3 bases, V lost 0 bases, and 0 bases had no gene match. CDR3 length equals 15 residues. Per the germline V gene, CDR1 is SGHRS and CDR2 is YFSETQ. The CDR3 sequence is CASSLGLAGYNEQFF. CDR3 nucleotide sequence: TGCGCCAGCAGCTTGGGACTAGCGGGCTACAATGAGCAGTTCTTC.

This clone was seen a single time. The V call is TRBV19, the J call TRBJ1-1; 8 bases map to TRBD1. The CDR3 is made up of 14 amino acids. The V segment lost 3 bases and the J segment 5 bases; nucleotides outside the gene matches: 5. From germline, CDR1 is LNHDA and CDR2 SQIVND (reference sequence). The CDR3 region is CASSIRGRRTEAFF. The DNA for the CDR3 is TGTGCCAGTAGTATCAGGGGGCGCAGGACTGAAGCTTTCTTT.

The gene calls are TRBV6-5 and TRBJ1-3; TRBD1 aligns across 9 bases. The V segment lost 4 bases and the J segment 6 bases; nucleotides outside the gene matches: 10. The V gene's germline CDR1 is MNHEY and CDR2 SVGAGI. The CDR3 has 16 amino acids. The CDR3 here is CASSSPGTGLVNTIYF. As DNA, the CDR3 is TGTGCCAGCAGTTCCCCCGGGACAGGGTTGGTAAACACCATATATTTT.

The V gene is TRBV27, the J gene TRBJ2-1; TRBD1 matches 8 bases. The germline V gene has CDR1 MNHEY and CDR2 SMNVEV (reference sequence). The CDR3 runs 20 residues. The V and J ends lost 2 bases and 6 bases, in that order; junction bases with no gene match: 21. CDR3 sequence: CASSLGRRGPQVTRRNEQFF. As DNA, the CDR3 is TGTGCCAGCAGTTTAGGCCGCAGGGGGCCGCAGGTGACCAGACGCAATGAGCAGTTCTTC.

This clone was seen only a few times. This rearrangement joins TRBV10-3 to TRBJ2-1, with D perhaps matching TRBD1 (6 bases). Trimming removed 7 bases at V and 8 bases at J, with 12 bases between. CDR3 length: 12 amino acids. Germline V lookup: CDR1 ENHRY, CDR2 SYGVKD. Here the CDR3 DNA reads TGTGCCATCAACTGGGGGCCAGATGAGCAGTTCTTC. It codes for CAINWGPDEQFF.

This clone showed up just once. The rearrangement uses TRBV9 and TRBJ2-3, with TRBD2 matching over 12 bases. The germline CDR1 and CDR2 sequences are SGDLS and YYNGEE. This CDR3 is built from 17 residues. V lost 2 bases to trimming and J lost 7 bases; unmatched junction nucleotides: 11. The CDR3 loop is CASSVSPTSGGMHTQYF. DNA of the CDR3: TGTGCCAGCAGCGTTAGCCCTACTAGCGGGGGGATGCATACGCAGTATTTT. The full variable domain, completed using reference TRBV9 and TRBJ2-3, is DSGVTQTPKHLITATGQRVTLRCSPRSGDLSVYWYQQSLDQGLQFLIQYYNGEERAKGNILERFSAQQFPDLHSELNLSSLELGDSALYFCASSVSPTSGGMHTQYFGPGTRLTVL.

The V gene is TRBV30, the J gene TRBJ1-6; D is ambiguous. Trimming took off 2 bases at V and 8 bases at J, with 19 bases between the two ends. Germline V gene data show CDR1 as GTSNPN and CDR2 as SVGIG (reference sequence). This CDR3 is built from 16 residues. The CDR3 spells CAWSLLSAREHSPLHF. DNA for the CDR3: TGTGCCTGGAGTCTCCTTTCCGCTAGGGAGCATTCACCCCTCCACTTT.

J is TRBJ2-5 and V is TRBV5-4, with 12 bases that match TRBD1. Per the germline V gene, CDR1 is SGHNT and CDR2 is YYREEE (reference sequence). V shed 4 bases, J shed 5 bases, and the junction held 9 bases outside the gene matches. This CDR3 is 16 amino acids long. CDR3 loop: CASSVPGQGAVETQYF. The CDR3 DNA reads TGTGCCAGCAGCGTCCCGGGACAGGGGGCTGTTGAGACCCAGTACTTC.

Concerning this clone: Mismatch with germline at one junction end may stem from a read error. This chain connects TRBV19 to TRBJ1-6, with D perhaps TRBD1 (5 bases). CDR3 length: 15 residues. Germline lookup yields CDR1 LNHDA and CDR2 SQIVND (reference sequence). Here the CDR3 DNA reads TGTGCCAGTAGTACCGGGGGGGTCTATCATTCACCCCTCCACTTT. This codes for CASSTGGVYHSPLHF.

This chain joins TRBV19 and TRBJ2-5; D is ambiguous. The better agreement between TRBJ2-7 and the DNA end casts doubt on the J call. Germline V gives CDR1 LNHDA, CDR2 SQIVND (reference sequence). This CDR3 comprises 14 residues. CDR3 region: CASRIDSGRYEQYF. In DNA, the CDR3 is TGTGCCAGTAGAATTGATTCCGGTAGATACGAGCAGTACTTC.

The genes are TRBV4-1 and TRBJ2-1; D is possibly TRBD2 (6 bases). Germline V gives CDR1 MGHRA, CDR2 YSYEKL. The germline V and J ends were trimmed by 1 base and 3 bases, with 13 bases remaining between them. The CDR3 covers 16 residues. The CDR3 spells CASSQVGGGGYNEQFF. In DNA, the CDR3 is TGCGCCAGCAGCCAAGTCGGGGGAGGAGGCTACAATGAGCAGTTCTTC.

The chain is built from TRBV10-1 and TRBJ2-7; 9 bases fit TRBD1. Germline CDR1 and CDR2: WNHNN and SYGVQD (reference sequence). The CDR3 consists of 14 residues. Losses at the gene ends were 3 bases for V and 4 bases for J; bases not matched to a gene: 4. CDR3 sequence (DNA): TGCGCCAGCAGTGACGGGACAGGGCGGTACGAGCAGTACTTC. Its translation is CASSDGTGRYEQYF.

This chain connects TRBV29-1 to TRBJ2-1; tentatively, D is TRBD2 (6 bases). This CDR3 is 16 amino acids long. Germline CDR1 SQVTM, CDR2 ANQGSEA. The ends were cut back, 4 bases at V and 2 bases at J, with 18 bases in the middle. The CDR3, as DNA: TGCAGCGTTGTGCCCACCGGACGGGGGACCTACAATGAGCAGTTCTTC. Its protein is CSVVPTGRGTYNEQFF.

This clone was observed once. This chain connects TRBV6-5 to TRBJ2-1, with TRBD1 as a possible D gene (5 bases). This CDR3 is 15 amino acids long. Germline CDR1 and CDR2: MNHEY and SVGAGI. V was clipped by 10 bases and J by 4 bases, with 20 bases between them. This chain's CDR3 is CATAPDRNPYNEQFF. The DNA for the CDR3 is TGTGCCACCGCCCCTGACAGAAACCCTTACAATGAGCAGTTCTTC.

This chain uses TRBV5-4 with TRBJ2-5, with D perhaps matching TRBD2 (6 bases). The J call may be incorrect, as the DNA end agrees better with TRBJ2-7. The CDR3 length is 17 residues. Germline CDR1 is SGHNT and CDR2 is YYREEE (reference sequence). CDR3 amino acids: CASSWRRAGPSSYEQYF. Written as DNA, the CDR3 is TGTGCCAGCAGCTGGAGACGGGCGGGGCCGAGCTCCTACGAGCAGTACTTC.

This chain connects TRBV4-1 to TRBJ1-2; unclear D gene. Germline-derived CDR1 and CDR2 are MGHRA and YSYEKL. There are 12 residues in the CDR3. V lost 2 bases and J lost 11, with 12 bases in between. In DNA form, the CDR3 reads TGCGCCAGCAGCCAATCTGCATCCGGGTACACCTTC. It specifies CASSQSASGYTF.

The rearrangement uses TRBV5-1 and TRBJ1-4; TRBD1 aligns across 7 bases. The V gene's germline CDR1 is SGHRS and CDR2 YFSETQ. V was clipped by 7 bases and J by 5 bases; unmatched bases: 5. This CDR3 region has 13 residues. CDR3 loop: CASRQGRNEKLFF. The CDR3 DNA reads as TGCGCCAGCCGACAGGGTCGGAATGAAAAACTGTTTTTT.

The chain has TRBV30 and TRBJ2-6; D is ambiguous. CDR3 length: 15 residues. Germline loops: CDR1 GTSNPN, CDR2 SVGIG (reference sequence). V lost 0 bases and J 0 bases, leaving 6 bases between the germline ends. CDR3: CAWSVQSSGANVLTF. The DNA for the CDR3 is TGTGCCTGGAGTGTACAATCCTCTGGGGCCAACGTCCTGACTTTC.

This chain links TRBV5-4 with TRBJ1-2, with 9 positions matching TRBD1. The length of the CDR3 is 15 residues. The J segment lost 2 bases and the V segment lost 4 bases, leaving 6 bases of the junction unmatched. Germline assignment: CDR1 SGHNT and CDR2 YYREEE (reference sequence). DNA for the CDR3: TGTGCCAGCAGCCCTGGGACAGGGACGAACTATGGCTACACCTTC. It yields the protein CASSPGTGTNYGYTF.

V gene TRBV2 combines with J gene TRBJ1-1; no clear D. Germline V CDR1 and CDR2: SNHLY, FYNNEI. V was pared by 6 bases and J by 6 bases, with 8 bases between. The CDR3 length is 11 residues. CDR3 region: CASRRRAEAFF. The CDR3 DNA reads as TGTGCCAGCAGGAGGAGGGCTGAAGCTTTCTTT.

This clone has only one observation. The chain joins TRBV10-1 to TRBJ2-1; TRBD1 matches at 9 bases. With V trimmed by 2 bases and J by 9 bases, 11 bases remained unmatched. This CDR3 is 16 amino acids long. Germline V CDR1 and CDR2: WNHNN, SYGVQD (reference sequence). The CDR3 DNA sequence: TGCGCCAGCAGTGAGGCCCTGGGACAGGGAGGTCGTGAGCAGTTCTTC. Its translation is CASSEALGQGGREQFF.

The gene calls are TRBV7-9 and TRBJ2-5; TRBD1 agrees at 9 bases. There are 13 residues in the CDR3. Trimming took 5 bases from V and 4 from J; bases not matched to a gene: 2. Germline values: CDR1 SEHNR, CDR2 FQNEAQ (reference sequence). The CDR3 protein is CASSRTGAETQYF. As DNA, the CDR3 is TGTGCCAGCAGCAGGACAGGGGCAGAGACCCAGTACTTC.

The rearrangement joins TRBV11-2 to TRBJ2-7, with 7 positions matching TRBD1. Germline lookup yields CDR1 SGHAT and CDR2 FQNNGV. V was pared by 5 bases and J by 0 bases, with 13 bases of the junction left unmatched. The CDR3 runs 17 residues. CDR3: CASSQTAIRDSSYEQYF. CDR3 bases: TGTGCCAGCAGCCAGACCGCAATCCGGGACAGCTCCTACGAGCAGTACTTC. The whole variable domain, remainder taken from reference TRBV11-2 and TRBJ2-7, is EAGVAQSPRYKIIEKRQSVAFWCNPISGHATLYWYQQILGQGPKLLIQFQNNGVVDDSQLPKDRFSAERLKGVDSTLKIQPAKLEDSAVYLCASSQTAIRDSSYEQYFGPGTRLTVT.

This clone was picked up one time. The V and J genes are TRBV7-2 and TRBJ2-2, with 7 bases identical to TRBD2. The CDR3 is made up of 17 amino acids. The V gene end was trimmed by 2 bases and the J gene end by 1 base; junction bases not matched to a gene: 7. Germline V gives CDR1 SGHTA, CDR2 FQGNSA. CDR3 sequence (DNA): TGTGCCAGCAGCTTATTCGGGGGGATAAAGAACACCGGGGAGCTGTTTTTT. Its protein is CASSLFGGIKNTGELFF.

V gene TRBV9 combines with J gene TRBJ2-1, with D possibly matching TRBD1 (6 bases). The germline V gene encodes CDR1 SGDLS and CDR2 YYNGEE. Trimming stripped 3 bases from V and 0 bases from J, with 10 bases between. The CDR3 length is 15 residues. CDR3 residues: CASSAVGGSYNEQFF. The CDR3 DNA sequence: TGTGCCAGCAGCGCCGTAGGGGGCTCCTACAATGAGCAGTTCTTC. The whole variable domain, remainder taken from reference TRBV9 and TRBJ2-1, is DSGVTQTPKHLITATGQRVTLRCSPRSGDLSVYWYQQSLDQGLQFLIQYYNGEERAKGNILERFSAQQFPDLHSELNLSSLELGDSALYFCASSAVGGSYNEQFFGPGTRLTVL.